This TCR beta chain comes out of a study of blood T cells in healthy people across ages. It was with a sample-barcoded 5' primer and a J-beta primer mix that a second PCR of roughly 7 to 12 cycles was run. TCRdb used MiXCR to reprocess the 5' RACE reads, holding one entry per CDR3 protein. Here the sample spans 790,000 or so distinct CDR3 sequences, more than 35% being singletons. The sequenced material came from blood. This receptor was taken from a man of 80 years or more in good health.

The CDR3 nucleotides are TGTGCCAGCAGCGCGGACGGCCTGAGCAATCAGCCCCAGCATTTT. Translated: CASSADGLSNQPQHF. This chain uses TRBV2 with TRBJ1-5; D gene ambiguous. In germline, CDR1 is SNHLY, CDR2 FYNNEI. The CDR3 totals 15 residues. Trimming removed 6 bases at V and 1 base at J, with 13 bases between.